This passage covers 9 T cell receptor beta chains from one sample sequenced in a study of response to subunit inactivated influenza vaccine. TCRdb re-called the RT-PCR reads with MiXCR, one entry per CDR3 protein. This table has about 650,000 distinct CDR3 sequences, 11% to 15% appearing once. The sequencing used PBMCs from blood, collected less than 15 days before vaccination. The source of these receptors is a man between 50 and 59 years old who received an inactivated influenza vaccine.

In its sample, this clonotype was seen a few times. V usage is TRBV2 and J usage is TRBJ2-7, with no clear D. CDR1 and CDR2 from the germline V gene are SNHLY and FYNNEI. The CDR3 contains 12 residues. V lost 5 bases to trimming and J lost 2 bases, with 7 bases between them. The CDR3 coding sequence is TGTGCCAGCAGTTGGGCAGCCTACGAGCAGTACTTC. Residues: CASSWAAYEQYF.

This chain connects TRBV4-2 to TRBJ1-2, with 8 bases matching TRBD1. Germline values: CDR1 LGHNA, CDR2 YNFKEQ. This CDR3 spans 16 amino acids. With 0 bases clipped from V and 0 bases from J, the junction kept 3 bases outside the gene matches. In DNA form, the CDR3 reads TGTGCCAGCAGCCAAGATCCACAGGGGGCTAACTATGGCTACACCTTC. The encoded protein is CASSQDPQGANYGYTF.

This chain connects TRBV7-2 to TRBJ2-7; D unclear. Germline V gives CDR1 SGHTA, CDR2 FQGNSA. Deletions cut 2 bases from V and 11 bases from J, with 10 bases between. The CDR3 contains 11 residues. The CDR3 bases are TGTGCCAGCAGCTTATATACAGAGGAGTACTTC. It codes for CASSLYTEEYF.

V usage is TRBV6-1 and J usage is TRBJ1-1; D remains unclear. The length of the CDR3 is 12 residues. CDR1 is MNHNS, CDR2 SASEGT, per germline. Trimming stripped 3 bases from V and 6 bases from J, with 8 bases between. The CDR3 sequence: CASSEWSAEAFF. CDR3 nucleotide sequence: TGTGCCAGCAGTGAGTGGTCTGCTGAAGCTTTCTTT.

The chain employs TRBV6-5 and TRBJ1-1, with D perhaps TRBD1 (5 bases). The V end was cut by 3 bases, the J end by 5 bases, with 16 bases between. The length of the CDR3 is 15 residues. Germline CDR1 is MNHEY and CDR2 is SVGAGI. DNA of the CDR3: TGTGCCAGCAGTTATATCGGAGGAGGGGTGACTGAAGCTTTCTTT. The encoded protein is CASSYIGGGVTEAFF.

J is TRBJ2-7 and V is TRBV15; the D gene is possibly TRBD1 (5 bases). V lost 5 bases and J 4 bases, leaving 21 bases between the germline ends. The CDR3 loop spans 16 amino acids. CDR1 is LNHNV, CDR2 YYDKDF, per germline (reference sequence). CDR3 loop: CATSPKAGQGSYEQYF. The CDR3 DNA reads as TGTGCCACCAGCCCCAAGGCCGGGCAGGGTAGTTACGAGCAGTACTTC.

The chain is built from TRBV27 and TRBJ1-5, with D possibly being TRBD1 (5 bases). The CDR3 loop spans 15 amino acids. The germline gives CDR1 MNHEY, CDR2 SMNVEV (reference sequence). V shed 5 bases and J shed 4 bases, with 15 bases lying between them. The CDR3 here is CASSPRGGVNQPQHF. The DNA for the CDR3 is TGTGCCAGCAGTCCCCGGGGGGGAGTAAATCAGCCCCAGCATTTT.

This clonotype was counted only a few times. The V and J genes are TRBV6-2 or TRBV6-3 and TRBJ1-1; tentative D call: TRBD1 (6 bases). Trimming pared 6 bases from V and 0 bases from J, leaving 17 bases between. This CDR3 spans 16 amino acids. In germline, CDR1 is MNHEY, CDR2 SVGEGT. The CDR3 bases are TGTGCCAGCAGATCCGGGACAAGAGGTTTGAACACTGAAGCTTTCTTT. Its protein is CASRSGTRGLNTEAFF.

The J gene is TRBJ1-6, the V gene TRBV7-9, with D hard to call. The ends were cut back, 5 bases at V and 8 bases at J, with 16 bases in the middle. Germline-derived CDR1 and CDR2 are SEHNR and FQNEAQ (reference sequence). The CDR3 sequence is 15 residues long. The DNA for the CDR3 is TGTGCCAGCAGCGACAAGCGGCGGGGTCATTCACCCCTCCACTTT. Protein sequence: CASSDKRRGHSPLHF.